This T cell receptor (beta chain) is from a study of identical twins. Whole-study results and caveats: Instead of following the same donors, the conclusions were based on cross-sectional statistical analysis.

As to this clonotype: Antigen specificity is unknown.

The CDR3 loop spans 14 amino acids. V was cut by 2 bases and J by 5 bases, with 12 bases left in between. Looked up from germline, CDR1 is SGHTA and CDR2 is FQGTGA. TCRdb analysed the 5' RACE reads with MiXCR anew, one entry per CDR3 protein. The table has 240,000 or so distinct CDR3 sequences, roughly 7% seen once. The sample was also linked to a second study, of yellow fever vaccine responses in identical twins.

Sequenced: memory (CD45RO+) T cells sorted from blood. The genes are TRBV7-3 and TRBJ2-5; D possibly corresponds to TRBD2 (6 bases). This receptor was obtained from a woman aged 18-30 years in good health. The CDR3 coding sequence is TGTGCCAGCAGCTTATCTGGGGGGTCTGAGACCCAGTACTTC. Translating gives CASSLSGGSETQYF.